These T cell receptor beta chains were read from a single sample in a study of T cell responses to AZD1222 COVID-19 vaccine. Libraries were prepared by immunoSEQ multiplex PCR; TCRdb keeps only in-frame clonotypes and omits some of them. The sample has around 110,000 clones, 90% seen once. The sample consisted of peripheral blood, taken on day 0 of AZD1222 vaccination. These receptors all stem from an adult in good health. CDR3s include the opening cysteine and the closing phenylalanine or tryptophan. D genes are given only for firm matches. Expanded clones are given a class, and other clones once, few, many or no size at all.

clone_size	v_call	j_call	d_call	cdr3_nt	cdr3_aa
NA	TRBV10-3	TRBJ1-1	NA	TGTGCCATCAGTGAGTCGATTTTAAGTCCTGAAGCTTTCTTT	CAISESILSPEAFF
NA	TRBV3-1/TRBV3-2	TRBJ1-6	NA	TGTGCCAGCTCGAATTTACAGGCAGAAGGATCACCCCTCCACTTT	CASSNLQAEGSPLHF
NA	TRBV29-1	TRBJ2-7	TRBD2	TGCAGCGGGCGGAGAGCGGGAGGGGCTGAGCAGTACTTC	CSGRRAGGAEQYF
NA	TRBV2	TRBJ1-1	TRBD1	TGTGCCAGCAAGGGACAGGGGAACACTGAAGCTTTCTTT	CASKGQGNTEAFF
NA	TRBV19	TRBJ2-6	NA	TGTGCCAGTAGTATAGGGCAGATCTCTGGGGCCAACGTCCTGACTTTC	CASSIGQISGANVLTF
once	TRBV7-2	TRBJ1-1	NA	TGTGCCAGCAGCCCCGGGACGAACACTGAAGCTTTCTTT	CASSPGTNTEAFF
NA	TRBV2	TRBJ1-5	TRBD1	TGTGCCAGCAGTCCGGACAGGGGGGATCAGCCCCAGCATTTT	CASSPDRGDQPQHF
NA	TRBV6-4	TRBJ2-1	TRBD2	TGTGCCACCTCGGAGGGTAGCGGGAGCCTGTCTACAAGTGAGCAGTTCTTC	CATSEGSGSLSTSEQFF
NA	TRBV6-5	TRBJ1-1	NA	TGTGCCAGCAGTCCCCCCTCGACAGGTGAAGCTTTCTTT	CASSPPSTGEAFF
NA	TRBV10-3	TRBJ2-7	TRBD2	TGTGCCATCAGCCCCGGGACTACCTACTACGAGCAGTACTTC	CAISPGTTYYEQYF
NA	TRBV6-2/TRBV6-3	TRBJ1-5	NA	TGTGCCAGCAGTCCCGGGGGCGGCAATCAGCCCCAGCATTTT	CASSPGGGNQPQHF
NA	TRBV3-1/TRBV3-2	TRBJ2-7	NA	TGTGCCAGCAGCCAAGCCGCCGGCCACAAGGGTGAGCAGTACTTC	CASSQAAGHKGEQYF
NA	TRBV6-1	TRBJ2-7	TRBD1	TGTGCCACGCGTTACTCGACAGGGGGACCTTACGAGCAGTACTTC	CATRYSTGGPYEQYF
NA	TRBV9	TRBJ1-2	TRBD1	TGTGCCAGCAGCGGTGCGGGACAGGGCTGGAACTATGGCTACACCTTC	CASSGAGQGWNYGYTF
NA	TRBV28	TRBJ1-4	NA	TGTGCCAGCACCCTTAGGGCTAATGAAAAACTGTTTTTT	CASTLRANEKLFF
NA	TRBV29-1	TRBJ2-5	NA	TGCAGCCTAATTCGGGGACAAGAGACCCAGTACTTC	CSLIRGQETQYF
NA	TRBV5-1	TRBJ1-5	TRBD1	TGCGCCAGCAGCTTAGGGACAGGGGTTAATCAGCCCCAGCATTTT	CASSLGTGVNQPQHF
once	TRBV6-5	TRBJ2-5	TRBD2	TGTGCCAGCAGTTATATACTAGCGGGGGCCCAAGAGACCCAGTACTTC	CASSYILAGAQETQYF
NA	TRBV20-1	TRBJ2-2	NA	TGCAGTGCTAGTAGTACTATACGCGGGGAGCTGTTTTTT	CSASSTIRGELFF
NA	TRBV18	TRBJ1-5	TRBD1	TGTGCCAGCTCACCTTCGACAGGGGGACGCAATCAGCCCCAGCATTTT	CASSPSTGGRNQPQHF
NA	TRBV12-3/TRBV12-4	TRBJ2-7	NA	TGTGCCAGCAGTTTTAGGACCTCGGGGGAGCAGTACTTC	CASSFRTSGEQYF
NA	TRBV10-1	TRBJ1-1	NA	TGCGCCAGCATGCAGGGGATGAACACTGAAGCTTTCTTT	CASMQGMNTEAFF
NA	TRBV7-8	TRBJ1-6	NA	TGTGCCAGCAGCTTATCGTTCCGGGGTTTAGGTTCACCCCTCCACTTT	CASSLSFRGLGSPLHF
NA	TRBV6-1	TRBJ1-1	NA	TGTGCCAGCAGTGAGGGAGGGATCAACACTGAAGCTTTCTTT	CASSEGGINTEAFF
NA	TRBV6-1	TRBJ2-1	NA	TGTGCCAGCAGTGAGTTCAATGAGCAGTTCTTC	CASSEFNEQFF
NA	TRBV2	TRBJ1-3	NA	TGTGCCAGCGAGGGATCTGGAAACACCATATATTTT	CASEGSGNTIYF
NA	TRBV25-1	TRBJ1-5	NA	TGTGCCAGCAGTGAAGCAGGAGAATATCAGCCCCAGCATTTT	CASSEAGEYQPQHF
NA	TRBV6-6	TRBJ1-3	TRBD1	TGTGCCAGCAGTTACTTCGGCCAGGGGGAAAGAAACACCATATATTTT	CASSYFGQGERNTIYF
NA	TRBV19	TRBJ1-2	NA	TGTGCCAGTACCATACAGGGTGCTGGGAACTATGGCTACACCTTC	CASTIQGAGNYGYTF
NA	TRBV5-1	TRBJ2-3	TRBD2	TGCGCCAGCAGCTCCGGGTTTCTAGCGGAAGCAGATACGCAGTATTTT	CASSSGFLAEADTQYF
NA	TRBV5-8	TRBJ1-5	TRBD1	TGTGCCAGCAGCTTTCGGCAGGGGGTCGGGCAGCCCCAGCATTTT	CASSFRQGVGQPQHF
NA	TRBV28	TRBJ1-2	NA	TGTGCCAGCGCAGCCCTAATCTATGGCTACACCTTC	CASAALIYGYTF
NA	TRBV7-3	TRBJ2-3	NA	TGTGCCAGCAGCGCGACCATCAACACAGATACGCAGTATTTT	CASSATINTDTQYF
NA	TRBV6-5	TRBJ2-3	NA	TGTGCCAGCAGTACTCGACTCGGAACGCAGTATTTT	CASSTRLGTQYF
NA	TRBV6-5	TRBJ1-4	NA	TGTGCCAGCAGCCCGCGGGTACACGGGGAAAAACTGTTTTTT	CASSPRVHGEKLFF
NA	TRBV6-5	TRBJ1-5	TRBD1	TGTGCCAGCAGACCGACAGGGGATAATCAGCCCCAGCATTTT	CASRPTGDNQPQHF
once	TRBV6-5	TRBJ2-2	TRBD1	TGTGCCAGCAGTTACTCCCCACAGGGGCCCGGGGAGCTGTTTTTT	CASSYSPQGPGELFF
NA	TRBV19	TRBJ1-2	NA	TGTGCCAGTACGCCCACTGGGGGTGGCTATGGCTACACCTTC	CASTPTGGGYGYTF
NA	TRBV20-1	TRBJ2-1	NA	TGCAGTGCTAGCCCAGACAATGAGCAGTTCTTC	CSASPDNEQFF